The 30 T cell receptor beta chains below all came from one sample that was sequenced in a study of cytomegalovirus exposure and HLA in healthy donors. The PCR contained 60 Vbeta and 13 Jbeta primers. TCRdb's table, derived via immunoSEQ multiplex PCR, lists solely in-frame clones and lacks some. The sample gives around 280,000 clones, roughly 89% of which show up once; more than 2% is in the top ten. Sequenced material: PBMCs. Receptor source: a woman aged 18-30 years in good health and CMV-seronegative.

This chain's CDR3 is CASSQDGAPSGGYVGTQYF. In DNA form, the CDR3 reads TGTGCCAGCAGCCAAGATGGGGCCCCTTCAGGGGGCTATGTTGGAACCCAGTACTTC. V gene TRBV14 combines with J gene TRBJ2-5; 8 bases agree with TRBD1. V shed 0 bases and J 8 bases; nucleotides not matched to a gene: 20. CDR1 and CDR2 (germline): SGHDN, FVKESK. The CDR3 totals 19 residues.

The rearrangement uses TRBV5-6 and TRBJ1-2; D is possibly TRBD1 (6 bases). Between the trimmed V and J ends, which lost 0 bases and 3 bases, there was a span of 15 bases. This CDR3 is 16 amino acids long. Per the germline V gene, CDR1 is SGHDT and CDR2 is YYEEEE. This chain's CDR3 is CASSLAVWEGDYGYTF. The CDR3 bases are TGTGCCAGCAGCTTGGCCGTCTGGGAGGGGGACTATGGCTACACCTTC.

This clone has only one observation. The chain uses TRBV30 and TRBJ1-4; TRBD1 might be the D (6 bases). There are 13 residues in the CDR3. Germline CDR1 and CDR2: GTSNPN and SVGIG (reference sequence). Trimming removed 3 bases at V and 7 bases at J, with 12 bases between. The CDR3 DNA follows: TGTGCCTGGAGGCCTGGACAGTTTGAAAAACTGTTTTTT. Translating gives CAWRPGQFEKLFF.

V usage is TRBV5-1 and J usage is TRBJ2-1, with 7 bases identical to TRBD1. V shed 0 bases, J shed 4 bases, and the junction held 4 bases outside the gene matches. The length of the CDR3 is 15 residues. Germline V gene data show CDR1 as SGHRS and CDR2 as YFSETQ. This CDR3 reads CASSLEGTEYNEQFF. CDR3 DNA sequence: TGCGCCAGCAGCTTGGAAGGGACAGAGTACAATGAGCAGTTCTTC.

This sequence joins TRBV19 and TRBJ1-4; D call uncertain. CDR3 length equals 13 residues. The V end lost 6 bases, the J end lost 5 bases, and 10 bases lay between the germline ends. CDR1 is LNHDA and CDR2 is SQIVND in the germline V gene (reference sequence). CDR3: CASSRGRNEKLFF. Written as DNA, the CDR3 is TGTGCCAGTAGCCGAGGGCGCAATGAAAAACTGTTTTTT.

The DNA of the CDR3 is TGTGCCAGCAGCTTAGAAGGCGGGGGGGCTTACAATGAGCAGTTCTTC. It is translated as CASSLEGGGAYNEQFF. This chain links TRBV11-2 with TRBJ2-1, with 9 nucleotides matching TRBD2. With V trimmed by 0 bases and J by 4 bases, 4 bases remained unmatched. This CDR3 has 16 amino acids. The germline gives CDR1 SGHAT, CDR2 FQNNGV.

The V call is TRBV5-6, the J call TRBJ1-1; D is unclear. CDR1 and CDR2 from the germline V gene are SGHDT and YYEEEE. Trimming stripped 1 base from V and 0 bases from J, with 10 bases between. The CDR3 totals 15 residues. The CDR3 DNA reads TGTGCCAGCAGCTTGAGGCGGATCTTGAACACTGAAGCTTTCTTT. It encodes CASSLRRILNTEAFF.

V gene TRBV27 combines with J gene TRBJ1-2, with D tentatively TRBD1 (5 bases). The germline gives CDR1 MNHEY, CDR2 SMNVEV (reference sequence). Trimming shortened V by 10 bases and J by 6 bases, and 21 bases separated the two germline ends. This CDR3 contains 14 residues. The CDR3 DNA is TGTGCCATCCGGGGGGAGGGGATGGCGGATGGCTACACCTTC. It codes for CAIRGEGMADGYTF.

The V and J genes are TRBV6-4 and TRBJ2-3; TRBD2 aligns across 7 bases. The V gene end was trimmed by 7 bases and the J gene end by 3 bases; junction bases not matched to a gene: 10. This CDR3 is built from 15 residues. Germline V gene data show CDR1 as MRHNA and CDR2 as SNTAGT. The CDR3 protein is CASTQEGGGTDTQYF. The CDR3, as DNA: TGTGCCAGCACCCAGGAGGGCGGGGGAACAGATACGCAGTATTTT.

This chain connects TRBV29-1 to TRBJ2-7; the match to TRBD2 covers 9 bases. V lost 4 bases to trimming and J lost 1 base; unmatched junction nucleotides: 5. This CDR3 has 14 amino acids. Germline CDR1 is SQVTM and CDR2 is ANQGSEA. The CDR3 reads CSVVSSGASYEQYF. CDR3 in DNA: TGCAGCGTTGTTTCTAGCGGGGCTTCCTACGAGCAGTACTTC.

V and J are TRBV27 and TRBJ1-5, with TRBD1 matching 9 bases. The CDR3 is 15 amino acids. The junction had 0 bases not matched to a gene; V was cut back by 2 bases and J by 1 base. Germline CDR1 MNHEY, CDR2 SMNVEV (reference sequence). CDR3 sequence: CASSLTGGSNQPQHF. The CDR3 region has the DNA TGTGCCAGCAGTTTAACAGGGGGCAGCAATCAGCCCCAGCATTTT.

The chain joins TRBV5-1 to TRBJ2-1; the D is unclear. The CDR3 has 14 amino acids. V was clipped by 0 bases and J by 2 bases, with 6 bases between them. CDR1 and CDR2 (germline): SGHRS, YFSETQ. The CDR3 sequence: CASSLVFTYNEQFF. Written as DNA, the CDR3 is TGCGCCAGCAGCTTGGTCTTTACCTACAATGAGCAGTTCTTC.

The chain couples TRBV5-1 to TRBJ1-2, with a possible D match to TRBD1 (5 bases). This CDR3 contains 12 residues. The ends were cut back, 2 bases at V and 8 bases at J, with 10 bases in the middle. Germline V CDR1 and CDR2: SGHRS, YFSETQ. In DNA, the CDR3 is TGCGCCAGCAGCTTAGGGGTTGACGGCTACACCTTC. It encodes CASSLGVDGYTF.

The CDR3 DNA reads as TGTGCCAGCAGCCGTTACTCCTATAATTCACCCCTCCACTTT. The encoded protein is CASSRYSYNSPLHF. The chain links TRBV6-5 to TRBJ1-6, with D uncertain. CDR3 length: 14 amino acids. Germline CDR1 reads MNHEY; CDR2 reads SVGAGI. V lost 6 bases and J 0 bases, leaving 6 bases between the germline ends.

The rearrangement joins TRBV13 to TRBJ1-4; no firm D call. Germline CDR1 and CDR2: PRHDT and FYEKMQ (reference sequence). CDR3 length: 15 residues. Trimming removed 0 bases at V and 8 bases at J, with 13 bases between. As DNA, the CDR3 is TGTGCCAGCAGCTTAGGGGGCAGCGGGAGGGAAAAACTGTTTTTT. It yields the protein CASSLGGSGREKLFF.

The V call is TRBV7-3, the J call TRBJ2-7; 7 positions match TRBD2. The CDR3 spans 16 residues. The trim removed 2 bases at V and 7 bases at J, leaving 14 bases unmatched. The germline gives CDR1 SGHTA, CDR2 FQGTGA. The CDR3 DNA is TGTGCCAGCAGCTTAGGGAGGGGCGTCCCTTCGGAAGAGCAGTACTTC. Amino acid sequence: CASSLGRGVPSEEQYF.

Only one count was recorded for this clone. The DNA for the CDR3 is TGTGCCAGCACCCCGGAGACCCAGTACTTC. It specifies CASTPETQYF. The chain joins TRBV2 to TRBJ2-5; D remains ambiguous. CDR3 length equals 10 residues. Trimming removed 7 bases at V and 5 bases at J, with 5 bases between. Germline V gives CDR1 SNHLY, CDR2 FYNNEI. Complete variable domain (other parts from reference TRBV2 and TRBJ2-5): EPEVTQTPSHQVTQMGQEVILRCVPISNHLYFYWYRQILGQKVEFLVSFYNNEISEKSEIFDDQFSVERPDGSNFTLKIRSTKLEDSAMYFCASTPETQYFGPGTRLLVL.

This clone showed up just once. The chain combines TRBV2 with TRBJ1-6, with a possible D match to TRBD1 (5 bases). CDR1 and CDR2 (germline): SNHLY, FYNNEI. V lost 3 bases and J lost 9, with 15 bases in between. This CDR3 has 15 residues. CDR3 amino acids: CASSEQGRTVSPLHF. The CDR3 DNA reads as TGTGCCAGCAGTGAGCAGGGTCGGACCGTTTCACCCCTCCACTTT.

The chain has TRBV14 and TRBJ2-7, with TRBD2 identical over 11 bases. Germline lookup yields CDR1 SGHDN and CDR2 FVKESK. V gave up 4 bases and J gave up 6 bases; unmatched junction bases: 8. The CDR3 consists of 15 residues. The DNA for the CDR3 is TGTGCCAGCAGCCCACAATACCTAGCGGGGGGCGAGCAGTACTTC. Residues: CASSPQYLAGGEQYF.

This chain links TRBV13 with TRBJ2-1; TRBD2 matches 10 bases. The V gene end was trimmed by 4 bases and the J gene end by 3 bases; junction bases not matched to a gene: 3. The CDR3 consists of 15 residues. Germline-derived CDR1 and CDR2 are PRHDT and FYEKMQ (reference sequence). The CDR3 spells CASSYLAGGYNEQFF. DNA of the CDR3: TGTGCCAGCAGCTATTTAGCGGGGGGCTACAATGAGCAGTTCTTC.

The V and J genes are TRBV19 and TRBJ1-3, with 7 bases lining up with TRBD1. The germline CDR1 and CDR2 sequences are LNHDA and SQIVND (reference sequence). The CDR3 loop spans 14 amino acids. With V trimmed by 3 bases and J by 7 bases, 6 bases remained unmatched. As DNA, the CDR3 is TGTGCCAGTAGTATGACAGGGTCGTCCAACACCATATATTTT. Its protein product is CASSMTGSSNTIYF.

The rearrangement joins TRBV30 to TRBJ1-5; D may be TRBD1 (6 bases). The V end lost 0 bases, the J end lost 0 bases, and 24 bases lay between the germline ends. Germline V gives CDR1 GTSNPN, CDR2 SVGIG (reference sequence). This CDR3 has 20 residues. The CDR3 reads CAWSVLTGHQPDYSNQPQHF. The CDR3 DNA reads as TGTGCCTGGAGTGTACTTACGGGACACCAACCGGATTATAGCAATCAGCCCCAGCATTTT.

This clone was seen only once. The gene calls are TRBV9 and TRBJ1-4; D possibly corresponds to TRBD1 (6 bases). The CDR3 spans 15 residues. The germline CDR1 and CDR2 sequences are SGDLS and YYNGEE. The germline V and J ends were trimmed by 3 bases and 5 bases, with 14 bases remaining between them. The CDR3 region is CASSAGQLNNEKLFF. CDR3 in DNA: TGTGCCAGCAGCGCTGGACAGTTAAACAATGAAAAACTGTTTTTT.

V usage is TRBV6-5 and J usage is TRBJ1-2, with 7 bases fitting TRBD1. In germline, CDR1 is MNHEY, CDR2 SVGAGI. The CDR3 extends over 15 amino acids. V shed 6 bases and J 5 bases; nucleotides not matched to a gene: 12. CDR3 nucleotide sequence: TGTGCCAGCAGCAGGGACAGCCTATACCTTTATGGCTACACCTTC. Its protein product is CASSRDSLYLYGYTF.

This chain links TRBV27 with TRBJ2-1; 11 positions match TRBD2. CDR1 and CDR2 (germline): MNHEY, SMNVEV (reference sequence). J gave up 4 bases and V 5 bases, and 10 bases lay outside the gene matches. The CDR3 runs to 17 residues. The CDR3 DNA sequence: TGTGCCAGCAGTCGAAAGACCCTAGCGGGAGGTTACAATGAGCAGTTCTTC. The encoded protein is CASSRKTLAGGYNEQFF.

V and J are TRBV9 and TRBJ1-5, with unresolved D. Germline assignment: CDR1 SGDLS and CDR2 YYNGEE. This CDR3 has 15 residues. V lost 0 bases and J lost 1, with 8 bases in between. In DNA, the CDR3 is TGTGCCAGCAGCGTAGACGGAGGCAGCAATCAGCCCCAGCATTTT. It is translated as CASSVDGGSNQPQHF. Drawing the rest from reference TRBV9 and TRBJ1-5, the complete variable domain is DSGVTQTPKHLITATGQRVTLRCSPRSGDLSVYWYQQSLDQGLQFLIQYYNGEERAKGNILERFSAQQFPDLHSELNLSSLELGDSALYFCASSVDGGSNQPQHFGDGTRLSIL.

V is TRBV30 and J is TRBJ1-4; the D is unclear. The V gene lost 0 bases and the J gene lost 8 bases, with 7 bases spanning the gap. The CDR3 contains 12 residues. CDR1 and CDR2 from the germline V gene are GTSNPN and SVGIG (reference sequence). The CDR3 loop reads CAWSVLREKLFF. CDR3 DNA sequence: TGTGCCTGGAGTGTACTGCGCGAAAAACTGTTTTTT.

The chain carries TRBV5-6 and TRBJ2-1, with 9 positions matching TRBD1. The CDR3 spans 15 residues. CDR1 and CDR2 (germline): SGHDT, YYEEEE. The V and J ends lost 2 bases and 6 bases, in that order; junction bases with no gene match: 6. CDR3 in amino acids: CASSFGTGFGNEQFF. The CDR3 bases are TGTGCCAGCAGCTTCGGGACAGGGTTTGGCAATGAGCAGTTCTTC. The full variable domain, with the rest looked up from reference TRBV5-6 and TRBJ2-1, is DAGVTQSPTHLIKTRGQQVTLRCSPKSGHDTVSWYQQALGQGPQFIFQYYEEEERQRGNFPDRFSGHQFPNYSSELNVNALLLGDSALYLCASSFGTGFGNEQFFGPGTRLTVL.

The chain links TRBV6-1 to TRBJ1-1, with no clear D. Germline CDR1 and CDR2: MNHNS and SASEGT. This CDR3 is 14 amino acids long. V was cut by 7 bases and J by 1 base, with 13 bases left in between. This chain's CDR3 is CASNSLNKNTEAFF. CDR3 sequence (DNA): TGTGCCAGCAATTCCCTGAACAAGAACACTGAAGCTTTCTTT.

CDR3 in amino acids: CASRAAGGEQFF. CDR3 sequence (DNA): TGTGCCAGCAGAGCCGCGGGGGGAGAGCAGTTCTTC. The chain is built from TRBV6-4 and TRBJ2-1, with 8 bases matching TRBD2. The CDR3 extends over 12 amino acids. Germline CDR1 is MRHNA and CDR2 is SNTAGT. Trimming at V came to 6 bases and at J to 10 bases, leaving 5 bases not matched to a gene.